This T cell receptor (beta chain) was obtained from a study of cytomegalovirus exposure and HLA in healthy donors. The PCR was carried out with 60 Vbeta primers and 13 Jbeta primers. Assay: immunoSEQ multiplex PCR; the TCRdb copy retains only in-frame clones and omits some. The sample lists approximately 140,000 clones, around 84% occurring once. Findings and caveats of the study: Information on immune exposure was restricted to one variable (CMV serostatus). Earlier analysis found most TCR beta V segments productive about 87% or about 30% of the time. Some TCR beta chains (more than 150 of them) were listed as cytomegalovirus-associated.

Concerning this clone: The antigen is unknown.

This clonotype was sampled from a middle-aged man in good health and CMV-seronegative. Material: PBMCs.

For the CDR3, the DNA is TGTGCCAGCAGCTCCGGACAGGCCGGCCTCTACAATGAGCAGTTCTTC. It translates to CASSSGQAGLYNEQFF. The gene calls are TRBV11-2 and TRBJ2-1; 7 nucleotides align to TRBD1. This CDR3 has 16 amino acids. Germline V gene lookup returns CDR1 SGHAT and CDR2 FQNNGV. Trimming removed 4 bases from V and 3 bases from J; junction bases left unmatched: 9.